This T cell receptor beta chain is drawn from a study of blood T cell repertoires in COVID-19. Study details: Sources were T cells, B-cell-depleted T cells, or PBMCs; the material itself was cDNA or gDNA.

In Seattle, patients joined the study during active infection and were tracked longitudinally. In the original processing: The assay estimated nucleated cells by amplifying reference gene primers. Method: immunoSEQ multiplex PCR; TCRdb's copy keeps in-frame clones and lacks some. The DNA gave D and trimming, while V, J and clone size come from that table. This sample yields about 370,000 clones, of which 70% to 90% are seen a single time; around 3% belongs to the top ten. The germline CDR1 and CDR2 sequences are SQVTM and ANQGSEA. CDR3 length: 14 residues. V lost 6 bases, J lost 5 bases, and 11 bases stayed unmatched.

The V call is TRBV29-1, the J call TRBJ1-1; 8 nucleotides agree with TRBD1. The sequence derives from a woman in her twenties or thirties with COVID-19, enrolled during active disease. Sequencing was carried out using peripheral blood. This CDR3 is CSVVPQGAITEAFF. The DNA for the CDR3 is TGCAGCGTCGTACCCCAGGGGGCGATAACTGAAGCTTTCTTT.